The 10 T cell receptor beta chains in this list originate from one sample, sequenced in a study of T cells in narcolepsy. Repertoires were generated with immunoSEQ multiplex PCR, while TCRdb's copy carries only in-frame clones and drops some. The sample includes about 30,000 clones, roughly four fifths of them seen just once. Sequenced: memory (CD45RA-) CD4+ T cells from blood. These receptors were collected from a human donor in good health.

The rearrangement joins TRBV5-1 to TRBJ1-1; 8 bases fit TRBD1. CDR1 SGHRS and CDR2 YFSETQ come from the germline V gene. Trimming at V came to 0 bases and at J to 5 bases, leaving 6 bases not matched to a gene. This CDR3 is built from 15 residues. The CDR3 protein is CASSLALGQATEAFF. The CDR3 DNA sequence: TGCGCCAGCAGCTTGGCCTTGGGACAGGCAACTGAAGCTTTCTTT.

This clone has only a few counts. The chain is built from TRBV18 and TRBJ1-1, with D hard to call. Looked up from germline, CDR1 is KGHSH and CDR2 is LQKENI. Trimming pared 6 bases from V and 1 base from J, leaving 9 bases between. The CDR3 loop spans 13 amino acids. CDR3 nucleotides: TGTGCCAGCTCCCCCGGGAAGAACACTGAAGCTTTCTTT. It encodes CASSPGKNTEAFF.

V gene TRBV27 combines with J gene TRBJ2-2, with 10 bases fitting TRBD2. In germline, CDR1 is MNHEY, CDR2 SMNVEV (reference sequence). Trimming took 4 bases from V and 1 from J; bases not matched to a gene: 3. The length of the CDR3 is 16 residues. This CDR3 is CASSSLAGVNTGELFF. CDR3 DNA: TGTGCCAGCAGTTCCCTAGCGGGGGTGAACACCGGGGAGCTGTTTTTT.

The CDR3 DNA is TGCGCCAGCAGTGATAGGGGGGCCTACACAGATACGCAGTATTTT. Translating it yields CASSDRGAYTDTQYF. The chain carries TRBV10-2 and TRBJ2-3; D may correspond to TRBD1 or TRBD2 (6 bases each). Germline lookup yields CDR1 WSHSY and CDR2 SAAADI. The length of the CDR3 is 15 residues. V was cut by 3 bases and J by 2 bases, with 12 bases left in between.

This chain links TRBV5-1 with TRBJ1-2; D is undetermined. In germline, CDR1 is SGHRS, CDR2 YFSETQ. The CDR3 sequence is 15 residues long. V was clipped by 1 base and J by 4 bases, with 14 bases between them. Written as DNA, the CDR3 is TGCGCCAGCAGCTTGATGACCGGCCCCTCCTATGGCTACACCTTC. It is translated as CASSLMTGPSYGYTF.

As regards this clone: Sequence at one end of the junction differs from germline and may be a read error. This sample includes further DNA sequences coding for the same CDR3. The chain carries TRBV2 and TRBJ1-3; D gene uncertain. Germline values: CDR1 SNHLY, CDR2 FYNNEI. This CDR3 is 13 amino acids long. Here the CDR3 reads CASREGPGNTIYF. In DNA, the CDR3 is TGTGCCAGCAGGGAAGGGCCTGGAAACACCATATATTTT.

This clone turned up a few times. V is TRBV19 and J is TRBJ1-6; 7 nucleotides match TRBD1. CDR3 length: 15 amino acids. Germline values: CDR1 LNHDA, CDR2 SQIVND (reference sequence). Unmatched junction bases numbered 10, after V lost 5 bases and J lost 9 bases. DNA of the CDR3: TGTGCCAGTAGTGTCCAGGGGGTTGGACTTTCACCCCTCCACTTT. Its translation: CASSVQGVGLSPLHF.

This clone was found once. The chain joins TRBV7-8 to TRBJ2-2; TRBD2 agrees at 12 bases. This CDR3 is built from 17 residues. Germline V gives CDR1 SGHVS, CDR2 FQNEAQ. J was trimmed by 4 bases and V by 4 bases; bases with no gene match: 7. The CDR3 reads CASSSRTSGAGTGELFF. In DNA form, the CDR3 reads TGTGCCAGCAGCTCGAGGACTAGCGGGGCGGGCACCGGGGAGCTGTTTTTT.

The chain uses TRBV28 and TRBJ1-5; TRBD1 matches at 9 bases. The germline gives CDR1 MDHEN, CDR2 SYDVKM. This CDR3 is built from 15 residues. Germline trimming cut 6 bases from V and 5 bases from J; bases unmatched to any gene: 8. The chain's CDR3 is CASRKQGARDQPQHF. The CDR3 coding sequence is TGTGCCAGCAGAAAACAGGGGGCGCGTGATCAGCCCCAGCATTTT.

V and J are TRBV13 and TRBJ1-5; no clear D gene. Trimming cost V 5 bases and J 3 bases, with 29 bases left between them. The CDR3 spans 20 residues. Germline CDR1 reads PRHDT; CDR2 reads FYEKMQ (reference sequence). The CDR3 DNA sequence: TGTGCCAGCAGCCCCTTGTTTTTTAGTACCTGGTGGGCCCCCAATCAGCCCCAGCATTTT. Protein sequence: CASSPLFFSTWWAPNQPQHF.